The 32 T cell receptor beta chains below were found in one sample sequenced in a study of shared T cell receptors in the human thymus. The assay was immunoSEQ multiplex PCR, and TCRdb's table has in-frame clones only and misses some. The sample contains roughly 700,000 clones, approximately 90% of which appear only once. These data are also associated with another study on human thymus T cells.

The material sequenced was thymocytes. Source of these receptors: a boy under two years old with a congenital heart defect.

The chain combines TRBV4-3 with TRBJ2-2; 7 nucleotides line up with TRBD1. The CDR3 consists of 16 residues. V was pared by 4 bases and J by 5 bases, with 10 bases of the junction left unmatched. Germline V gene lookup returns CDR1 LGHNA and CDR2 YSLEER. CDR3 region: CASSPHGQDPTGELFF. CDR3 coding DNA: TGCGCCAGCAGCCCCCACGGACAGGACCCTACCGGGGAGCTGTTTTTT.

The chain is built from TRBV6-5 and TRBJ1-4; no firm D call. In germline, CDR1 is MNHEY, CDR2 SVGAGI. The CDR3 is made up of 13 amino acids. V gave up 5 bases and J gave up 5 bases, with 9 bases separating them. CDR3 amino acids: CASSPVRNEKLFF. As DNA, the CDR3 is TGTGCCAGCAGTCCGGTGAGGAATGAAAAACTGTTTTTT.

The V and J genes are TRBV5-5 and TRBJ1-5; TRBD1 matches at 12 bases. V was pared by 4 bases and J by 5 bases, with 10 bases of the junction left unmatched. CDR3 length equals 17 residues. The germline V gene encodes CDR1 SGHKS and CDR2 YYEKEE (reference sequence). CDR3 amino acids: CASSGSFGTGGDQPQHF. The CDR3 DNA sequence: TGTGCCAGCAGCGGATCCTTCGGGACAGGGGGCGATCAGCCCCAGCATTTT. The full variable domain, rest sourced from reference TRBV5-5 and TRBJ1-5, is DAGVTQSPTHLIKTRGQQVTLRCSPISGHKSVSWYQQVLGQGPQFIFQYYEKEERGRGNFPDRFSARQFPNYSSELNVNALLLGDSALYLCASSGSFGTGGDQPQHFGDGTRLSIL.

The J gene is TRBJ2-7, the V gene TRBV6-1; a possible D gene is TRBD2 (5 bases). The CDR3 has 16 amino acids. Trimming cost V 0 bases and J 3 bases, with 15 bases left between them. Germline V gene sequence: CDR1 MNHNS, CDR2 SASEGT. CDR3 sequence (DNA): TGTGCCAGCAGTGAAGCGCGCCTAGCTAGCCGCTACGAGCAGTACTTC. This translates into CASSEARLASRYEQYF.

The J gene is TRBJ2-1, the V gene TRBV6-8; 7 positions agree with TRBD2. From germline, CDR1 is MNHGY and CDR2 SAAAGT. This CDR3 contains 15 residues. J was trimmed by 6 bases and V by 7 bases; bases with no gene match: 12. Here the CDR3 DNA reads TGTGCCAGCACTTGTTGGGGGGACTACCGCAATGAGCAGTTCTTC. Protein product: CASTCWGDYRNEQFF.

The chain uses TRBV19 and TRBJ1-1; 7 positions agree with TRBD1. V dropped 8 bases and J dropped 1; count of bases not matched to a gene: 16. CDR1 LNHDA and CDR2 SQIVND come from the germline V gene (reference sequence). CDR3 length: 17 amino acids. CDR3 DNA sequence: TGTGCCAGTCGAGGAGGGGGCGAGTTGGAGGGGAACACTGAAGCTTTCTTT. Protein: CASRGGGELEGNTEAFF.

This clone was seen only a few times. The J gene is TRBJ1-5, the V gene TRBV27; D possibly corresponds to TRBD1 (5 bases). The CDR3 is made up of 15 amino acids. Trimming took off 3 bases at V and 4 bases at J, with 13 bases between the two ends. In germline, CDR1 is MNHEY, CDR2 SMNVEV (reference sequence). CDR3 nucleotide sequence: TGTGCCAGCAGTTTGGGGCAGGGAGGTAATCAGCCCCAGCATTTT. Translation gives CASSLGQGGNQPQHF.

V and J are TRBV6-6 and TRBJ1-1, with D possibly matching TRBD1 (5 bases). The germline V gene encodes CDR1 MNHNY and CDR2 SVGAGI (reference sequence). This CDR3 comprises 12 residues. The V gene lost 7 bases and the J gene lost 5 bases, with 11 bases spanning the gap. The chain's CDR3 is CASTREGTEAFF. The CDR3, as DNA: TGTGCCAGCACCAGGGAGGGTACTGAAGCTTTCTTT.

As to this clone: Different DNA sequences within this sample yield the same CDR3. The chain is built from TRBV28 and TRBJ1-5, with D unclear. The germline CDR1 and CDR2 sequences are MDHEN and SYDVKM. The CDR3 covers 15 residues. The germline V and J ends were trimmed by 5 bases and 5 bases, with 16 bases remaining between them. CDR3 region: CASSPPCKLHQPQHF. The DNA of the CDR3 is TGTGCCAGCAGTCCCCCCTGTAAGCTGCATCAGCCCCAGCATTTT.

The CDR3 is CASSPTRGGREEQYF. CDR3 bases: TGTGCCAGCTCCCCGACCCGCGGGGGGCGGGAAGAGCAGTACTTC. The chain couples TRBV18 to TRBJ2-7, with 8 bases identical to TRBD2. The junction had 14 bases not matched to a gene; V was cut back by 6 bases and J by 7 bases. Germline-derived CDR1 and CDR2 are KGHSH and LQKENI. The CDR3 runs 15 residues.

This clone was counted once. This chain links TRBV13 with TRBJ2-7; a possible D gene is TRBD1 (6 bases). The CDR3 has 13 residues. Germline lookup yields CDR1 PRHDT and CDR2 FYEKMQ (reference sequence). Trimming removed 1 base at V and 6 bases at J, with 10 bases between. CDR3 sequence (DNA): TGTGCCAGCAGCTTAGAACAGGGATCCGAGCAGTACTTC. As protein: CASSLEQGSEQYF.

The chain couples TRBV7-8 to TRBJ2-7, with 7 bases fitting TRBD1. CDR1 SGHVS and CDR2 FQNEAQ come from the germline V gene. Trimming removed 2 bases from V and 2 bases from J; junction bases left unmatched: 9. The length of the CDR3 is 16 residues. CDR3 sequence (DNA): TGTGCCAGCAGCTTAAGCGCTACCGGGACAGCCTACGAGCAGTACTTC. As protein: CASSLSATGTAYEQYF.

The V and J genes are TRBV28 and TRBJ2-3; TRBD2 matches at 8 bases. Per the germline V gene, CDR1 is MDHEN and CDR2 is SYDVKM. The CDR3 loop spans 20 amino acids. Trimming at V came to 2 bases and at J to 5 bases, leaving 21 bases not matched to a gene. The CDR3 nucleotides are TGTGCCAGCAGTTTACCCGGGACTAGTCTGTCCCCCGGGGGAAGAGATACGCAGTATTTT. Translated, it gives CASSLPGTSLSPGGRDTQYF.

Worth noting for this clone: Other DNA variants within this sample encode the same CDR3. The chain uses TRBV30 and TRBJ1-5, with 8 bases aligning to TRBD1. Germline loops: CDR1 GTSNPN, CDR2 SVGIG (reference sequence). The ends lost 3 bases at V and 4 bases at J; junction bases unmatched: 8. The CDR3 has 15 amino acids. In DNA form, the CDR3 reads TGTGCCTGGAGGCCTGGGGGACAGGTTAATCAGCCCCAGCATTTT. It yields the protein CAWRPGGQVNQPQHF.

This clone was observed a handful of times. The chain combines TRBV19 with TRBJ2-2; 7 bases align to TRBD2. Germline CDR1 is LNHDA and CDR2 is SQIVND (reference sequence). The CDR3 spans 15 residues. Trimming took 3 bases from V and 4 from J; bases not matched to a gene: 5. In nucleotides, the CDR3 is TGTGCCAGTAGTATGGGACCGGGGGGCACCGGGGAGCTGTTTTTT. As protein: CASSMGPGGTGELFF.

A note on this clone: This specimen includes other DNA sequences encoding the same CDR3. The CDR3 sequence: CASGLADNEQFF. CDR3 nucleotide sequence: TGTGCCAGCGGACTAGCGGACAATGAGCAGTTCTTC. The J gene is TRBJ2-1, the V gene TRBV28, with 10 bases matching TRBD2. V dropped 8 bases and J dropped 5; count of bases not matched to a gene: 0. This CDR3 comprises 12 residues. Germline CDR1 and CDR2: MDHEN and SYDVKM.

V gene TRBV10-3 combines with J gene TRBJ1-1, with D perhaps matching TRBD1 (5 bases). The germline gives CDR1 ENHRY, CDR2 SYGVKD. This CDR3 contains 11 residues. Between the trimmed V and J ends, which lost 10 bases and 5 bases, there was a span of 11 bases. CDR3 region: CATSGRTEAFF. The DNA of the CDR3 is TGTGCCACCTCAGGGCGAACTGAAGCTTTCTTT.

In nucleotides, the CDR3 is TGCGCCAGCAGCCCCCCGGTTAGCGCCAAGACAGATACGCAGTATTTT. Residues: CASSPPVSAKTDTQYF. The chain has TRBV4-1 and TRBJ2-3, with a tentative D call TRBD2 (5 bases). CDR1 and CDR2 from the germline V gene are MGHRA and YSYEKL. The CDR3 extends over 16 amino acids. V was clipped by 4 bases and J by 3 bases, with 17 bases between them.

The chain employs TRBV6-5 and TRBJ2-3, with TRBD1 matching over 8 bases. The CDR3 runs to 14 residues. Germline CDR1 and CDR2: MNHEY and SVGAGI. V shed 6 bases and J 4 bases; nucleotides not matched to a gene: 6. The DNA of the CDR3 is TGTGCCAGCAGGGGGACAGGCGATTCAGATACGCAGTATTTT. Its protein product is CASRGTGDSDTQYF.

The CDR3 spells CASSFRDRGRDGYTF. The CDR3 DNA reads as TGTGCCAGCAGTTTCCGGGACAGGGGGAGAGATGGCTACACCTTC. J is TRBJ1-2 and V is TRBV27; 11 bases map to TRBD1. With 3 bases clipped from V and 6 bases from J, the junction kept 6 bases outside the gene matches. Per germline, CDR1 MNHEY and CDR2 SMNVEV (reference sequence). This CDR3 has 15 residues.

In this sample, this clone turned up once. This chain joins TRBV4-1 and TRBJ1-1; TRBD1 agrees at 9 bases. Trimming took 4 bases from V and 11 from J; bases not matched to a gene: 14. This CDR3 is built from 15 residues. Germline V gene sequence: CDR1 MGHRA, CDR2 YSYEKL. The CDR3 DNA sequence: TGCGCCAGCAGCCCTTCGTGGGGACAGGGCCCTTGGGCTTTCTTT. This translates into CASSPSWGQGPWAFF.

This clone was seen only a few times. The V call is TRBV30, the J call TRBJ2-1; TRBD2 matches 13 bases. Germline lookup yields CDR1 GTSNPN and CDR2 SVGIG (reference sequence). With 3 bases clipped from V and 3 bases from J, the junction kept 5 bases outside the gene matches. The CDR3 sequence is 16 residues long. The CDR3 bases are TGTGCCTGGAGAACTAGCGGGAGGGCCGTCTACAATGAGCAGTTCTTC. Translation gives CAWRTSGRAVYNEQFF.

The J gene is TRBJ2-1, the V gene TRBV4-1, with 10 bases identical to TRBD2. CDR1 is MGHRA, CDR2 YSYEKL, per germline. The CDR3 loop spans 18 amino acids. With 4 bases clipped from V and 1 base from J, the junction kept 10 bases outside the gene matches. The CDR3 region has the DNA TGCGCCAGCAGCCGACGCCCATCTAGCGGGAGTTCCTACAATGAGCAGTTCTTC. As protein: CASSRRPSSGSSYNEQFF.

The rearrangement joins TRBV18 to TRBJ2-7; 10 bases line up with TRBD2. The CDR3 runs to 15 residues. Germline CDR1 and CDR2: KGHSH and LQKENI. Losses at the gene ends were 2 bases for V and 0 bases for J; bases not matched to a gene: 1. The chain's CDR3 is CASSPGLADSYEQYF. The CDR3 DNA follows: TGTGCCAGCTCACCAGGACTAGCGGACTCCTACGAGCAGTACTTC.

This clone appeared once. The chain combines TRBV19 with TRBJ1-3; D possibly corresponds to TRBD1 (6 bases). V lost 6 bases and J 0 bases, leaving 21 bases between the germline ends. The germline V gene has CDR1 LNHDA and CDR2 SQIVND (reference sequence). The CDR3 consists of 18 residues. CDR3 amino acids: CASRGQSLTSFSGNTIYF. DNA for the CDR3: TGTGCCAGTAGAGGACAGTCGCTCACTTCATTCTCTGGAAACACCATATATTTT. Filled out from reference TRBV19 and TRBJ1-3, the complete variable domain reads DGGITQSPKYLFRKEGQNVTLSCEQNLNHDAMYWYRQDPGQGLRLIYYSQIVNDFQKGDIAEGYSVSREKKESFPLTVTSAQKNPTAFYLCASRGQSLTSFSGNTIYFGEGSWLTVV.

The genes are TRBV30 and TRBJ2-5; the match to TRBD2 covers 9 bases. The J call could be wrong; TRBJ2-7 is a better fit for the DNA end. CDR1 and CDR2 from the germline V gene are GTSNPN and SVGIG (reference sequence). The CDR3 extends over 16 amino acids. CDR3 DNA sequence: TGTGCCTGGAGTCAGTATCTGCGGGAGGGCTCCTACGAGCAGTACTTC. Translating it yields CAWSQYLREGSYEQYF.

This chain joins TRBV7-2 and TRBJ1-1; TRBD1 matches at 8 bases. J gave up 1 base and V 5 bases, and 6 bases lay outside the gene matches. The length of the CDR3 is 15 residues. Germline CDR1 is SGHTA and CDR2 is FQGNSA. CDR3 coding DNA: TGTGCCAGCAGCACCGAACAGGGGGGGAACACTGAAGCTTTCTTT. This encodes CASSTEQGGNTEAFF. Full variable domain (outside the CDR3, taken from reference TRBV7-2 and TRBJ1-1): GAGVSQSPSNKVTEKGKDVELRCDPISGHTALYWYRQSLGQGLEFLIYFQGNSAPDKSGLPSDRFSAERTGGSVSTLTIQRTQQEDSAVYLCASSTEQGGNTEAFFGQGTRLTVV.

The chain is built from TRBV6-5 and TRBJ2-7; D possibly corresponds to TRBD2 (5 bases). Germline assignment: CDR1 MNHEY and CDR2 SVGAGI. The CDR3 totals 13 residues. Trimming removed 2 bases from V and 7 bases from J, with 12 bases in between. The CDR3 sequence: CASSYRGRREQYF. In DNA, the CDR3 is TGTGCCAGCAGTTACCGCGGGCGCCGTGAGCAGTACTTC.

The rearrangement uses TRBV14 and TRBJ1-2; 9 bases are a match to TRBD1. V was pared by 1 base and J by 5 bases, with 2 bases of the junction left unmatched. CDR1 SGHDN and CDR2 FVKESK come from the germline V gene. CDR3 length equals 14 residues. The CDR3 loop is CASSQGTGEYGYTF. In DNA, the CDR3 is TGTGCCAGCAGCCAAGGGACAGGGGAATATGGCTACACCTTC.

This rearrangement joins TRBV15 to TRBJ2-3; 14 nucleotides line up with TRBD2. From germline, CDR1 is LNHNV and CDR2 YYDKDF (reference sequence). There are 24 residues in the CDR3. J was trimmed by 2 bases and V by 1 base; bases with no gene match: 23. The CDR3 DNA follows: TGTGCCACCAGCAGAGGGAACCTAGGACTGCCGGGACTAGCGGGAGACGAGGACACAGATACGCAGTATTTT. Translating gives CATSRGNLGLPGLAGDEDTDTQYF.

The chain recombines TRBV5-1 with TRBJ2-4, with 8 positions matching TRBD2. V gave up 0 bases and J gave up 3 bases; unmatched junction bases: 8. Germline V CDR1 and CDR2: SGHRS, YFSETQ. This CDR3 is built from 17 residues. CDR3 sequence reads: CASSLGQREYDKNIQYF. The CDR3 nucleotides read TGCGCCAGCAGCTTGGGGCAGCGGGAGTATGACAAAAACATTCAGTACTTC.

The rearrangement links TRBV19 to TRBJ1-5, with 8 bases lining up with TRBD1. Germline V gives CDR1 LNHDA, CDR2 SQIVND (reference sequence). J was trimmed by 5 bases and V by 4 bases; bases with no gene match: 7. The CDR3 spans 15 residues. CDR3 DNA: TGTGCCAGTAGTAAAAGACAGGGGTGGGATCAGCCCCAGCATTTT. The encoded protein is CASSKRQGWDQPQHF.